This is a list of T cell receptor beta chains from one sample in a study of blood T cell repertoires in COVID-19. Measured with immunoSEQ multiplex PCR; TCRdb has only the in-frame clones, and not every one. The table lists around 150,000 clones, around 85% of them singletons. Specimen: peripheral blood. These receptors originate from a human donor with acute or convalescent COVID-19. The donor label of this sample is uncertain. CDR3s leave out the opening cysteine and the closing phenylalanine or tryptophan. A D gene is named only where the DNA matches it firmly.

>TRBD2|TRBV20-1|TRBJ2-2
SASPLSGRNTGELF
>NA|TRBV5-1|TRBJ1-1
ASSYQGPTEAF
>NA|TRBV19|TRBJ1-5
ASKSAARGNQPQH
>TRBD1|TRBV4-2|TRBJ2-7
ASSQGPGTGFEQY
>NA|TRBV27|TRBJ1-4
ASSQLNEKLF
>NA|TRBV12-3/TRBV12-4|TRBJ1-2
ASSFGANYGYT
>NA|TRBV5-4|TRBJ1-2
ASSYRQEHGYT
>TRBD1|TRBV6-5|TRBJ1-6
ASRPDQGGSPLH
>TRBD2|TRBV11-2|TRBJ2-7
ASSSGLAGGIYEQY
>TRBD1|TRBV19|TRBJ1-2
AARGQGADGYT
>NA|TRBV7-8|TRBJ1-5
ASSLVRTQPNQPQH
>NA|TRBV25-1|TRBJ2-5
ASSTGRGQETQY
>NA|TRBV20-1|TRBJ2-5
SASKTSQETQY
>NA|TRBV28|TRBJ1-2
ASSSLDSYGYT
>TRBD1|TRBV30|TRBJ2-3
AWRGGHTDTQY
>TRBD1|TRBV3-1/TRBV3-2|TRBJ1-2
ASSHLLHGTGGGYGYT
>NA|TRBV11-3|TRBJ1-1
ASSLVAGNTEAF
>NA|TRBV7-6|TRBJ1-2
ASSPDGRGYGYT